These 30 T cell receptor beta chains were all obtained from the same sample, sequenced in a study of follicular helper T cells after annual influenza vaccination. The repertoire was sequenced with immunoSEQ multiplex PCR; TCRdb's copy has only in-frame clones and lacks some. The profile shows some 11,000 clones, more than 60% of them singletons. The input for sequencing was CXCR5- memory CD4+ T cells sorted from blood, taken 6 weeks after influenza vaccination. These receptor sequences come from an adult who received the influenza vaccine.

The chain links TRBV5-6 to TRBJ1-1; D remains unclear. V was cut by 1 base and J by 5 bases, with 12 bases left in between. Germline V gene sequence: CDR1 SGHDT, CDR2 YYEEEE. This CDR3 region has 14 residues. The CDR3 DNA sequence: TGTGCCAGCAGCTTGCGGGCGCCGGGGACTGAAGCTTTCTTT. Translated: CASSLRAPGTEAFF.

This clone was seen a handful of times. The chain joins TRBV7-9 to TRBJ1-2, with D unclear. Germline-derived CDR1 and CDR2 are SEHNR and FQNEAQ (reference sequence). The length of the CDR3 is 12 residues. V was pared by 5 bases and J by 5 bases, with 9 bases between. The CDR3 region has the DNA TGTGCCAGCAGCCTAGAAGGTTATGGCTACACCTTC. This translates into CASSLEGYGYTF.

The chain combines TRBV14 with TRBJ1-2; 7 nucleotides match TRBD1. Germline-derived CDR1 and CDR2 are SGHDN and FVKESK. The ends lost 4 bases at V and 4 bases at J; junction bases unmatched: 12. The CDR3 is made up of 16 amino acids. In DNA form, the CDR3 reads TGTGCCAGCAGCCGGAGACAGGGAAGGGCTAGCTATGGCTACACCTTC. Translating gives CASSRRQGRASYGYTF. The full variable domain, completed using reference TRBV14 and TRBJ1-2, is EAGVTQFPSHSVIEKGQTVTLRCDPISGHDNLYWYRRVMGKEIKFLLHFVKESKQDESGMPNNRFLAERTGGTYSTLKVQPAELEDSGVYFCASSRRQGRASYGYTFGSGTRLTVV.

The chain employs TRBV6-5 and TRBJ1-1, with TRBD1 as a possible D gene (5 bases). Germline CDR1 is MNHEY and CDR2 is SVGAGI. Trimming left V 8 bases short and J 3 bases short, with 13 bases between. The length of the CDR3 is 13 residues. This CDR3 reads CASRTTGDTEAFF. The CDR3 nucleotides read TGTGCCAGCCGGACGACGGGGGACACTGAAGCTTTCTTT.

CDR3 sequence reads: CASGGQGGYVNTEAFF. As DNA, the CDR3 is TGTGCCAGCGGGGGACAGGGGGGCTATGTGAACACTGAAGCTTTCTTT. This chain connects TRBV27 to TRBJ1-1; TRBD1 matches 11 bases. Germline CDR1 reads MNHEY; CDR2 reads SMNVEV (reference sequence). This CDR3 has 16 residues. V trimming: 8 bases; J trimming: 0 bases; junction bases outside the gene matches: 8.

DNA of the CDR3: TGTGCCAGCAGTTACGGGGGCTCTAACTATGGCTACACCTTC. This codes for CASSYGGSNYGYTF. The chain links TRBV6-6 to TRBJ1-2, with TRBD1 as a possible D gene (6 bases). Germline V gives CDR1 MNHNY, CDR2 SVGAGI (reference sequence). The CDR3 sequence is 14 residues long. V shed 2 bases and J shed 0 bases, with 7 bases lying between them.

The chain joins TRBV7-7 to TRBJ2-1; D may correspond to TRBD1 or TRBD2 (5 bases each). Germline-derived CDR1 and CDR2 are SSHAT and FNYEAQ (reference sequence). This CDR3 contains 15 residues. V was trimmed by 5 bases and J by 4 bases, leaving 15 bases between them. CDR3 in amino acids: CASSPARGGYNEQFF. CDR3 DNA: TGTGCCAGCAGCCCAGCCCGGGGCGGGTACAATGAGCAGTTCTTC.

The chain couples TRBV5-1 to TRBJ1-4, with 8 bases aligning to TRBD1. Germline CDR1 SGHRS, CDR2 YFSETQ. The CDR3 contains 15 residues. The junction had 4 bases not matched to a gene; V was cut back by 0 bases and J by 6 bases. The CDR3 sequence: CASSLVGGQDEKLFF. CDR3 nucleotides: TGCGCCAGCAGCTTGGTGGGGGGACAGGATGAAAAACTGTTTTTT.

In its sample, this clone was seen a few times. The chain couples TRBV27 to TRBJ1-2; 7 bases line up with TRBD1. The V gene end was trimmed by 4 bases and the J gene end by 4 bases; junction bases not matched to a gene: 0. This CDR3 has 12 residues. The germline V gene has CDR1 MNHEY and CDR2 SMNVEV (reference sequence). CDR3: CASSSGGYGYTF. CDR3 DNA sequence: TGTGCCAGCAGTTCAGGGGGCTATGGCTACACCTTC.

The rearrangement joins TRBV2 to TRBJ2-3, with D possibly being TRBD1 or TRBD2 (5 bases each). The germline V gene has CDR1 SNHLY and CDR2 FYNNEI. Trimming removed 2 bases from V and 3 bases from J, with 12 bases in between. The CDR3 is 15 residues long. CDR3 in amino acids: CASSESGTETDTQYF. In DNA form, the CDR3 reads TGTGCCAGCAGTGAATCCGGGACCGAAACAGATACGCAGTATTTT.

A single count supports this clone. The CDR3 loop reads CASRSAGGLQETQYF. The CDR3 DNA follows: TGTGCCAGCCGTTCGGCGGGGGGCCTCCAAGAGACCCAGTACTTC. The chain couples TRBV6-6 to TRBJ2-5; 8 nucleotides line up with TRBD2. CDR1 is MNHNY and CDR2 is SVGAGI in the germline V gene (reference sequence). The CDR3 is 15 amino acids. The J segment lost 1 base and the V segment lost 8 bases, leaving 9 bases of the junction unmatched.

The chain has TRBV7-1 and TRBJ2-7; no clear D gene. TRBV7-1 is an ORF, with its function uncertain. V shed 4 bases and J shed 2 bases, with 6 bases lying between them. CDR3 length: 12 amino acids. The CDR3 reads CASSLRPYEQYF. In DNA, the CDR3 is TGTGCCAGCAGCTTAAGGCCCTACGAGCAGTACTTC.

This clone was seen only a few times. J is TRBJ1-1 and V is TRBV6-5; D remains ambiguous. Trimming removed 6 bases from V and 5 bases from J, with 10 bases in between. CDR3 length equals 12 residues. The V gene's germline CDR1 is MNHEY and CDR2 SVGAGI. CDR3 residues: CASRTGETEAFF. CDR3 coding DNA: TGTGCCAGCAGAACTGGGGAAACTGAAGCTTTCTTT.

V and J are TRBV6-1 and TRBJ1-2; TRBD1 might be the D (6 bases). The V gene's germline CDR1 is MNHNS and CDR2 SASEGT. CDR3 size: 13 residues. CDR3 residues: CVTQGHTTYGYTF. The CDR3 DNA reads as TGTGTGACACAGGGACATACGACCTATGGCTACACCTTC.

The chain links TRBV5-1 to TRBJ2-1; TRBD1 matches 11 bases. With V trimmed by 6 bases and J by 8 bases, 7 bases remained unmatched. The CDR3 has 14 amino acids. CDR1 is SGHRS and CDR2 is YFSETQ in the germline V gene. The chain's CDR3 is CASNPGTGGDEQFF. CDR3 DNA sequence: TGCGCCAGCAACCCCGGGACAGGGGGTGATGAGCAGTTCTTC.

The chain carries TRBV7-8 and TRBJ1-2, with D perhaps TRBD1 (5 bases). Trimming removed 1 base from V and 7 bases from J, with 13 bases in between. This CDR3 is 14 amino acids long. CDR1 SGHVS and CDR2 FQNEAQ come from the germline V gene. The CDR3 nucleotides read TGTGCCAGCAGCTTAGGTGGGACGACCGGTGGCTACACCTTC. This gives the protein CASSLGGTTGGYTF. Full variable domain (rest looked up from reference TRBV7-8 and TRBJ1-2): GAGVSQSPRYKVAKRGQDVALRCDPISGHVSLFWYQQALGQGPEFLTYFQNEAQLDKSGLPSDRFFAERPEGSVSTLKIQRTQQEDSAVYLCASSLGGTTGGYTFGSGTRLTVV.

This chain joins TRBV10-3 and TRBJ1-1; a weak D match, TRBD1 (5 bases). The CDR3 consists of 14 residues. V was cut by 6 bases and J by 3 bases, with 14 bases left in between. Germline V lookup: CDR1 ENHRY, CDR2 SYGVKD. CDR3 amino acids: CAIRTRDGDTEAFF. The CDR3 DNA follows: TGTGCCATCAGAACCAGGGATGGGGACACTGAAGCTTTCTTT.

This sequence joins TRBV5-6 and TRBJ2-7; 9 bases are shared with TRBD1. CDR3 size: 14 residues. With V trimmed by 4 bases and J by 6 bases, 8 bases remained unmatched. From germline, CDR1 is SGHDT and CDR2 YYEEEE. This CDR3 is CASSGGTGLREQYF. As DNA, the CDR3 is TGTGCCAGCAGCGGGGGGACAGGGCTTCGCGAGCAGTACTTC.

V is TRBV5-1 and J is TRBJ1-1; D not resolved. The germline V gene has CDR1 SGHRS and CDR2 YFSETQ. The CDR3 extends over 13 amino acids. Trimming cost V 4 bases and J 3 bases, with 10 bases left between them. CDR3 sequence (DNA): TGCGCCAGCAGCAGAAGGAGCGACACTGAAGCTTTCTTT. Translated: CASSRRSDTEAFF.

A few counts support this clone. This chain connects TRBV18 to TRBJ1-6, with TRBD1 matching over 10 bases. Looked up from germline, CDR1 is KGHSH and CDR2 is LQKENI. The CDR3 consists of 13 residues. V lost 6 bases, J lost 8 bases, and 1 base stayed unmatched. In DNA form, the CDR3 reads TGTGCCAGCTCGGGGACAGGGGATTCACCCCTCCACTTT. Its translation is CASSGTGDSPLHF. The complete variable domain, with remaining parts taken from reference TRBV18 and TRBJ1-6, reads NAGVMQNPRHLVRRRGQEARLRCSPMKGHSHVYWYRQLPEEGLKFMVYLQKENIIDESGMPKERFSAEFPKEGPSILRIQQVVRGDSAAYFCASSGTGDSPLHFGNGTRLTVT.

The gene calls are TRBV5-1 and TRBJ1-2, with D tentatively TRBD1 (5 bases). There are 14 residues in the CDR3. Trimming took 3 bases from V and 2 from J, leaving 11 bases between them. Germline assignment: CDR1 SGHRS and CDR2 YFSETQ. For the CDR3, the DNA is TGCGCCAGCAGCTACGGACATCCCAACTATGGCTACACCTTC. Protein sequence: CASSYGHPNYGYTF. Combining the CDR3 with reference TRBV5-1 and TRBJ1-2 gives the whole variable domain KAGVTQTPRYLIKTRGQQVTLSCSPISGHRSVSWYQQTPGQGLQFLFEYFSETQRNKGNFPGRFSGRQFSNSRSEMNVSTLELGDSALYLCASSYGHPNYGYTFGSGTRLTVV.

V gene TRBV10-3 combines with J gene TRBJ2-7, with D hard to call. Germline CDR1 and CDR2: ENHRY and SYGVKD. This CDR3 spans 11 amino acids. CDR3 loop: CSSSVAYEQYF. CDR3 nucleotide sequence: TGTTCCTCCAGTGTCGCCTACGAGCAGTACTTC.

The V and J genes are TRBV7-2 and TRBJ2-5; possible D gene TRBD2, 5 bases. Looked up from germline, CDR1 is SGHTA and CDR2 is FQGNSA. This CDR3 is built from 14 residues. The V end was cut by 1 base, the J end by 5 bases, with 11 bases between. In nucleotides, the CDR3 is TGTGCCAGCAGCTTAGTTGTGGGCGGGGAGACCCAGTACTTC. This gives the protein CASSLVVGGETQYF.

This sequence joins TRBV11-2 and TRBJ2-7; TRBD2 agrees at 8 bases. The CDR3 extends over 17 amino acids. CDR1 and CDR2 (germline): SGHAT, FQNNGV. After removal of 1 base from V and 2 bases from J, the junction contained 10 bases not matched to a gene. This CDR3 reads CASSLGTSSFLAYEQYF. The CDR3 DNA reads TGTGCCAGCAGCTTAGGGACTAGCTCTTTCCTCGCCTACGAGCAGTACTTC.

This clone appeared a few times. The chain has TRBV7-3 and TRBJ2-2, with 9 bases fitting TRBD2. The junction had 3 bases not matched to a gene; V was cut back by 2 bases and J by 2 bases. In germline, CDR1 is SGHTA, CDR2 FQGTGA. This CDR3 has 16 amino acids. In DNA, the CDR3 is TGTGCCAGCAGCTTAGGGACTAGCCTTAACACCGGGGAGCTGTTTTTT. It is translated as CASSLGTSLNTGELFF. The whole variable domain, filled in from reference TRBV7-3 and TRBJ2-2, reads GAGVSQTPSNKVTEKGKYVELRCDPISGHTALYWYRQSLGQGPEFLIYFQGTGAADDSGLPNDRFFAVRPEGSVSTLKIQRTERGDSAVYLCASSLGTSLNTGELFFGEGSRLTVL.

V and J are TRBV29-1 and TRBJ2-5; TRBD2 agrees at 14 bases. Germline lookup yields CDR1 SQVTM and CDR2 ANQGSEA. The V and J ends lost 5 bases and 7 bases, in that order; junction bases with no gene match: 15. This CDR3 has 17 amino acids. The CDR3 DNA follows: TGCAGCGTTCTCCGCCCAGAGACTAGCGGGGGGGGTATGACCCAGTACTTC. Translation: CSVLRPETSGGGMTQYF.

The CDR3 here is CASNQRGVVGTGELFF. The DNA for the CDR3 is TGTGCCAGCAACCAGCGGGGGGTTGTAGGCACCGGGGAGCTGTTTTTT. The rearrangement uses TRBV11-3 and TRBJ2-2, with TRBD2 matching 9 bases. The CDR3 sequence is 16 residues long. V shed 7 bases and J 4 bases; nucleotides not matched to a gene: 10. CDR1 SGHNT and CDR2 YENEEA come from the germline V gene.

V gene TRBV5-4 combines with J gene TRBJ1-2; perhaps TRBD1 as D (5 bases). The length of the CDR3 is 14 residues. In germline, CDR1 is SGHNT, CDR2 YYREEE (reference sequence). The V and J ends lost 1 base and 3 bases respectively, with 10 bases between them. The CDR3 region is CASSLWDGHYGYTF. CDR3 bases: TGTGCCAGCAGCTTGTGGGACGGACACTATGGCTACACCTTC.

The chain uses TRBV27 and TRBJ1-2; TRBD1 aligns across 7 bases. The CDR3 sequence is 15 residues long. Germline CDR1 and CDR2: MNHEY and SMNVEV (reference sequence). V lost 6 bases, J lost 2 bases, and 9 bases stayed unmatched. CDR3 nucleotides: TGTGCCAGCAGGGCCCGACAGGGTTGGAACTATGGCTACACCTTC. As protein: CASRARQGWNYGYTF.

This clone was seen a few times. The chain's CDR3 is CASSFGFNQPQHF. In DNA, the CDR3 is TGTGCCAGCAGCTTCGGGTTTAATCAGCCCCAGCATTTT. V usage is TRBV7-3 and J usage is TRBJ1-5; D remains ambiguous. Germline CDR1 and CDR2: SGHTA and FQGTGA. The CDR3 has 13 residues. Trimming stripped 3 bases from V and 4 bases from J, with 7 bases between. Based on the CDR3 plus reference TRBV7-3 and TRBJ1-5, the full variable domain is GAGVSQTPSNKVTEKGKYVELRCDPISGHTALYWYRQSLGQGPEFLIYFQGTGAADDSGLPNDRFFAVRPEGSVSTLKIQRTERGDSAVYLCASSFGFNQPQHFGDGTRLSIL.